The 20 T cell receptor beta chains below come from one sample, sequenced in a study of beta chain features in type 1 diabetes. Regarding the study as a whole: Shorter TCRB CDR3s, moderately but significantly so, marked every one of the four CD4+ subsets in Type 1 diabetes patients.

Expressed TCRB transcripts were sequenced, since all the RNA that had been isolated was reverse transcribed. The method was immunoSEQ multiplex PCR; TCRdb's version includes in-frame clones alone and lacks a portion of them. Of hundreds of thousands of clones in the sample, 11% to 15% were seen once. No antigen has been assigned to these receptors. Material: naive CD4+ T cells from blood. These receptors were obtained from a man aged 18 to 29 with type 1 diabetes.

This clone has only a few counts. The chain couples TRBV29-1 to TRBJ1-2; D is undetermined. The CDR3 has 14 residues. CDR1 is SQVTM and CDR2 is ANQGSEA in the germline V gene. Trimming took off 4 bases at V and 7 bases at J, with 19 bases between the two ends. The CDR3, as DNA: TGCAGCGTTGCCTCCGGGTTACACTCGAGTGGCTACACCTTC. This gives the protein CSVASGLHSSGYTF. Together with reference TRBV29-1 and TRBJ1-2, the CDR3 gives the full variable domain: SAVISQKPSRDICQRGTSLTIQCQVDSQVTMMFWYRQQPGQSLTLIATANQGSEATYESGFVIDKFPISRPNLTFSTLTVSNMSPEDSSIYLCSVASGLHSSGYTFGSGTRLTVV.

The CDR3 protein is CASGGGGANPYEQYF. The CDR3 nucleotides read TGTGCCAGCGGCGGCGGAGGGGCGAATCCGTACGAGCAGTACTTC. The chain uses TRBV9 and TRBJ2-7, with D possibly matching TRBD2 (6 bases). Germline CDR1 and CDR2: SGDLS and YYNGEE. The CDR3 is made up of 15 amino acids. Trimming pared 7 bases from V and 4 bases from J, leaving 21 bases between.

This rearrangement joins TRBV5-4 to TRBJ2-1, with TRBD2 matching over 8 bases. V gave up 0 bases and J gave up 10 bases; unmatched junction bases: 3. The CDR3 contains 13 residues. The germline gives CDR1 SGHNT, CDR2 YYREEE (reference sequence). Here the CDR3 reads CASSLESGGEQFF. CDR3 DNA sequence: TGTGCCAGCAGCTTGGAAAGCGGGGGAGAGCAGTTCTTC.

V gene TRBV19 combines with J gene TRBJ1-3, with no clear D. The germline V and J ends were trimmed by 7 bases and 0 bases, with 10 bases remaining between them. The CDR3 length is 14 residues. In germline, CDR1 is LNHDA, CDR2 SQIVND (reference sequence). The CDR3, as DNA: TGTGCCAGTACGAGCACGATCTCTGGAAACACCATATATTTT. Its protein product is CASTSTISGNTIYF.

The chain uses TRBV29-1 and TRBJ2-3, with D possibly TRBD1 on 7 matching bases. The CDR3 sequence is 20 residues long. The V end lost 5 bases, the J end lost 2 bases, and 32 bases lay between the germline ends. Germline V gives CDR1 SQVTM, CDR2 ANQGSEA. CDR3 residues: CSVSGGIQGRDKFLTDTQYF. CDR3 coding DNA: TGCAGCGTTTCGGGCGGGATACAGGGGCGAGATAAATTCCTCACAGATACGCAGTATTTT.

This clone was detected a few times. V is TRBV11-2 and J is TRBJ2-1; a possible D gene is TRBD1 (6 bases). CDR1 is SGHAT, CDR2 FQNNGV, per germline. This CDR3 spans 12 amino acids. Trimming took off 4 bases at V and 10 bases at J, with 11 bases between the two ends. CDR3 nucleotides: TGTGCCAGCAGCTCGCCCGGGACAGAGCAGTTCTTC. As protein: CASSSPGTEQFF.

This clone was counted at least ten times. The chain employs TRBV10-3 and TRBJ2-6, with 8 bases lining up with TRBD1. This CDR3 region has 13 residues. Trimming removed 7 bases from V and 8 bases from J; junction bases left unmatched: 4. CDR1 ENHRY and CDR2 SYGVKD come from the germline V gene. CDR3 in DNA: TGTGCCATCAAACAGGGGGAAACCAACGTCCTGACTTTC. Its translation is CAIKQGETNVLTF.

The rearrangement joins TRBV5-1 to TRBJ2-7; weak D call: TRBD1 (6 bases). This CDR3 region has 15 residues. CDR1 and CDR2 from the germline V gene are SGHRS and YFSETQ. V was shortened by 0 bases and J by 6 bases, with 16 bases between the two germline ends. The CDR3 sequence: CASSLAYLAGAEQYF. The CDR3 DNA follows: TGCGCCAGCAGCTTGGCCTATTTGGCAGGGGCCGAGCAGTACTTC.

This clone has just a few counts. The chain combines TRBV29-1 with TRBJ1-1; D ambiguous. This CDR3 has 11 residues. Between the trimmed V and J ends, which lost 6 bases and 6 bases, there was a span of 11 bases. Germline CDR1 reads SQVTM; CDR2 reads ANQGSEA. The CDR3 protein is CSVEGAAEAFF. For the CDR3, the DNA is TGCAGCGTCGAGGGAGCTGCTGAAGCTTTCTTT.

The chain links TRBV20-1 to TRBJ2-5; unclear D gene. Per germline, CDR1 DFQATT and CDR2 SNEGSKA (reference sequence). V was pared by 1 base and J by 7 bases, with 7 bases between. There are 11 residues in the CDR3. The CDR3 DNA sequence: TGCAGTGCTAGAGGACCGGGGACCCAGTACTTC. This gives the protein CSARGPGTQYF.

This clone has more than one count but fewer than ten. The V gene is TRBV7-9, the J gene TRBJ2-7, with 7 bases identical to TRBD1. V was clipped by 4 bases and J by 9 bases; unmatched bases: 15. The CDR3 extends over 15 amino acids. Germline assignment: CDR1 SEHNR and CDR2 FQNEAQ (reference sequence). CDR3 sequence (DNA): TGTGCCAGCAGCTCCCCCGCGACAGGGCGAATAGTGCAGTACTTC. The encoded protein is CASSSPATGRIVQYF.

This sequence joins TRBV30 and TRBJ2-5; D is uncertain. The DNA end lines up better with TRBJ2-7; the J call may be wrong. Germline CDR1 is GTSNPN and CDR2 is SVGIG (reference sequence). The CDR3 sequence is 11 residues long. In DNA, the CDR3 is TGTGCCTGGAGTAAGGGTACCGAGCAGTACTTC. It yields the protein CAWSKGTEQYF.

This clone was observed a few times. The chain combines TRBV4-3 with TRBJ2-1, with TRBD2 identical over 10 bases. The V and J ends lost 2 bases and 1 base, in that order; junction bases with no gene match: 2. Germline loops: CDR1 LGHNA, CDR2 YSLEER. This CDR3 has 16 amino acids. DNA of the CDR3: TGCGCCAGCAGCCAAATAGCGGGGGGTTCCTACAATGAGCAGTTCTTC. Protein sequence: CASSQIAGGSYNEQFF.

The rearrangement uses TRBV2 and TRBJ2-7; D perhaps matches TRBD2 (6 bases). The CDR3 sequence is 14 residues long. Trimming took 6 bases from V and 3 from J, leaving 15 bases between them. Germline lookup yields CDR1 SNHLY and CDR2 FYNNEI. This chain's CDR3 is CASRELASSYEQYF. CDR3 nucleotides: TGTGCCAGCAGGGAACTAGCTTCCAGCTACGAGCAGTACTTC.

The chain is built from TRBV5-4 and TRBJ2-5, with D possibly matching TRBD1 (5 bases). The CDR3 consists of 15 residues. Germline CDR1 reads SGHNT; CDR2 reads YYREEE (reference sequence). V lost 0 bases, J lost 5 bases, and 14 bases lay in between. The CDR3 DNA follows: TGTGCCAGCAGCTTGGCTGGCAGGGCGGTCGAGACCCAGTACTTC. This translates into CASSLAGRAVETQYF.

This clone was picked up a small number of times. V gene TRBV28 combines with J gene TRBJ2-1; TRBD2 might be the D (6 bases). V was cut by 4 bases and J by 6 bases, with 10 bases left in between. Germline values: CDR1 MDHEN, CDR2 SYDVKM. This CDR3 is built from 13 residues. The CDR3 DNA reads TGTGCCAGCAGTTGGGGACTCTTCAATGAGCAGTTCTTC. Translating it yields CASSWGLFNEQFF.

This clone was seen only a few times. The chain links TRBV10-1 to TRBJ1-2, with unresolved D. CDR1 WNHNN and CDR2 SYGVQD come from the germline V gene (reference sequence). The CDR3 sequence is 12 residues long. Trimming took 7 bases from V and 8 from J, leaving 14 bases between them. CDR3 sequence: CASKGDGLGYTF. The CDR3 DNA is TGCGCCAGCAAGGGCGACGGCCTGGGCTACACCTTC.

This sequence joins TRBV29-1 and TRBJ2-3; TRBD2 agrees at 10 bases. After removal of 6 bases from V and 0 bases from J, the junction contained 3 bases not matched to a gene. The CDR3 has 14 residues. Germline assignment: CDR1 SQVTM and CDR2 ANQGSEA. The CDR3 loop is CSVATSGSTDTQYF. The CDR3 DNA reads TGCAGCGTCGCGACTAGCGGGAGCACAGATACGCAGTATTTT.

This clone was counted only a few times. Other nucleotide sequences in the sample specify the same CDR3. CDR3 region: CASSYSGRSTDTQYF. The CDR3 DNA reads TGTGCCAGCAGTTACTCAGGCCGAAGCACAGATACGCAGTATTTT. The genes are TRBV6-5 and TRBJ2-3, with D unresolved. CDR1 and CDR2 (germline): MNHEY, SVGAGI. The CDR3 is 15 amino acids. V shed 0 bases and J shed 0 bases, with 7 bases lying between them.

This chain connects TRBV29-1 to TRBJ1-5; tentative D call: TRBD1 (5 bases). CDR3 length: 13 residues. The germline V gene encodes CDR1 SQVTM and CDR2 ANQGSEA. The V gene lost 4 bases and the J gene lost 2 bases, with 9 bases spanning the gap. As DNA, the CDR3 is TGCAGCGTTGCAGGGAGCGGCAATCAGCCCCAGCATTTT. This sequence encodes CSVAGSGNQPQHF. The full variable domain, completed using reference TRBV29-1 and TRBJ1-5, is SAVISQKPSRDICQRGTSLTIQCQVDSQVTMMFWYRQQPGQSLTLIATANQGSEATYESGFVIDKFPISRPNLTFSTLTVSNMSPEDSSIYLCSVAGSGNQPQHFGDGTRLSIL.